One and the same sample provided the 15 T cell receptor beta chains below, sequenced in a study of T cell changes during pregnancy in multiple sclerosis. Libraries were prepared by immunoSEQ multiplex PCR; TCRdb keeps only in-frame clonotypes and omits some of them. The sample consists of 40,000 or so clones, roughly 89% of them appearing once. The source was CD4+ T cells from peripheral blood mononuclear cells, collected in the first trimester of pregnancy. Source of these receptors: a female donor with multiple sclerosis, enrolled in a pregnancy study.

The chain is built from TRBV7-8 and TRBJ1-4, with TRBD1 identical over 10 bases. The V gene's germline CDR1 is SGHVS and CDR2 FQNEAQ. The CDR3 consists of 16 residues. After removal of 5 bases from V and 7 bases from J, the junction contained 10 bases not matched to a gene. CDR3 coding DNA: TGTGCCAGCAGCCAAGCCTCCGGGACAGGGGTTGAAAAACTGTTTTTT. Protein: CASSQASGTGVEKLFF.

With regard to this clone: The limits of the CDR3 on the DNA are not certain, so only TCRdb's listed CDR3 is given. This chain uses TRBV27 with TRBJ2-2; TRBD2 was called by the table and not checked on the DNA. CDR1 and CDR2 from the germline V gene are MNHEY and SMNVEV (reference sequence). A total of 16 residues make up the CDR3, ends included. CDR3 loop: CASSWTSGPVGRGAVF.

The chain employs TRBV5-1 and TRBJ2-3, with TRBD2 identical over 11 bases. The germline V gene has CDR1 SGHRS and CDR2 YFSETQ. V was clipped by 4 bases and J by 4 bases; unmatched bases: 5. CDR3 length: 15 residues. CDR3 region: CASSRTSGRADTQYF. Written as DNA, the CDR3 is TGCGCCAGCAGCAGGACTAGCGGGCGCGCAGATACGCAGTATTTT.

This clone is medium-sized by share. The CDR3 DNA reads as TGTGCCAGTAATGAGGGAGGTCGGTACGAGCAGTACTTC. This encodes CASNEGGRYEQYF. The V and J genes are TRBV19 and TRBJ2-7, with D maybe TRBD2 (6 bases). The germline gives CDR1 LNHDA, CDR2 SQIVND (reference sequence). The CDR3 spans 13 residues. V gave up 7 bases and J gave up 4 bases, with 14 bases separating them.

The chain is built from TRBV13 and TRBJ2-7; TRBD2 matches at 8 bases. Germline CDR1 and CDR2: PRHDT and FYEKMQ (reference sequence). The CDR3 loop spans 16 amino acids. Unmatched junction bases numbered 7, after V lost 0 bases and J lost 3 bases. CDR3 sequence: CASSLGMREVDYEQYF. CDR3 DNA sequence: TGTGCCAGCAGCTTAGGAATGCGGGAGGTTGACTACGAGCAGTACTTC. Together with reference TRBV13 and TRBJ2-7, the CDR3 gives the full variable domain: AAGVIQSPRHLIKEKRETATLKCYPIPRHDTVYWYQQGPGQDPQFLISFYEKMQSDKGSIPDRFSAQQFSDYHSELNMSSLELGDSALYFCASSLGMREVDYEQYFGPGTRLTVT.

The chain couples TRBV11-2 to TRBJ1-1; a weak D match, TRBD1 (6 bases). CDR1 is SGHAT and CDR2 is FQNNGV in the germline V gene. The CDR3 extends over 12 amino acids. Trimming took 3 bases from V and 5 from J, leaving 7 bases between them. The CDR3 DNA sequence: TGTGCCAGCAGCTTTGACAGGACTGAAGCTTTCTTT. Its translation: CASSFDRTEAFF.

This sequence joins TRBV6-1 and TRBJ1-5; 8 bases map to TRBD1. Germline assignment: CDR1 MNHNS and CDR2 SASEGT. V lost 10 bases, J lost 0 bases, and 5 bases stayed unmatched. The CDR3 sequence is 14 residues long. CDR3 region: CAIGGQDSNQPQHF. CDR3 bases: TGTGCCATCGGGGGACAGGATAGCAATCAGCCCCAGCATTTT.

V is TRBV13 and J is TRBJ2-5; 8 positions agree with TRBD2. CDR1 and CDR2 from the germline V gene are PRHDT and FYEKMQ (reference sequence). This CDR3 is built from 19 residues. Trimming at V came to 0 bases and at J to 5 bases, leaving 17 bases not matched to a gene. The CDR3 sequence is CASSLGLREGSRGGETQYF. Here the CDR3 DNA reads TGTGCCAGCAGCTTAGGTCTCCGGGAGGGGAGCCGGGGCGGGGAGACCCAGTACTTC.

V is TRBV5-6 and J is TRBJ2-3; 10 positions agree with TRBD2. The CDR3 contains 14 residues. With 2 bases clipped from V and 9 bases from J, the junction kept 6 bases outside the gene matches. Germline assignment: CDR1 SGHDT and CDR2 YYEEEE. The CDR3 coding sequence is TGTGCCAGCAGCTTTTGGCTAGCGGGAGACACGCAGTATTTT. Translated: CASSFWLAGDTQYF.

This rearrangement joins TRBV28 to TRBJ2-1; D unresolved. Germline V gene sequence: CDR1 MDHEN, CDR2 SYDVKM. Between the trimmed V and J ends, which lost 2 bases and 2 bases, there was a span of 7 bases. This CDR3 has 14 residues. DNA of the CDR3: TGTGCCAGCAGTTTAGGTAGCCCCTACAATGAGCAGTTCTTC. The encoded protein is CASSLGSPYNEQFF.

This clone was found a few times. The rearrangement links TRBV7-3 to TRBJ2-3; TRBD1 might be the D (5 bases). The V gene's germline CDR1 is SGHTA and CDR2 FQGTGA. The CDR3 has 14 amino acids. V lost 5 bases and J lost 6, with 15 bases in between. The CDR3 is CASSLRGGADTQYF. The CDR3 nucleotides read TGTGCCAGCAGCCTACGCGGTGGGGCGGATACGCAGTATTTT.

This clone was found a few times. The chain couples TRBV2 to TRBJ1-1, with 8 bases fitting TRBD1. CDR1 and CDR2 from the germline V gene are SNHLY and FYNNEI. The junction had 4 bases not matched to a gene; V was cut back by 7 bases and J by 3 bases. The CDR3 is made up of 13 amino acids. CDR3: CASMGQAYTEAFF. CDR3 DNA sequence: TGTGCCAGCATGGGACAGGCGTACACTGAAGCTTTCTTT.

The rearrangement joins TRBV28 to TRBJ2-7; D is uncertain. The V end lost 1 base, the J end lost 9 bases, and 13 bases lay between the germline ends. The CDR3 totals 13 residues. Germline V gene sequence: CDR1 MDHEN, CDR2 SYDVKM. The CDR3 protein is CASSLFPGTVQYF. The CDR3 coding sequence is TGTGCCAGCAGTTTATTCCCAGGCACGGTGCAGTACTTC. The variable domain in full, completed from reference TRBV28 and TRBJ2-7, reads DVKVTQSSRYLVKRTGEKVFLECVQDMDHENMFWYRQDPGLGLRLIYFSYDVKMKEKGDIPEGYSVSREKKERFSLILESASTNQTSMYLCASSLFPGTVQYFGPGTRLTVT.

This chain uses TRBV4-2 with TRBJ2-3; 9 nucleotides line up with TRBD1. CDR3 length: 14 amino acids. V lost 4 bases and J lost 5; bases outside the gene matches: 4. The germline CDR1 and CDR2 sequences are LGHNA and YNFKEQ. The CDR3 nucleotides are TGTGCCAGCAGCCGGGACAGGGATAGAGATACGCAGTATTTT. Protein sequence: CASSRDRDRDTQYF.

The CDR3 region is CATRGGRKTEAFF. DNA of the CDR3: TGTGCCACCCGGGGGGGGCGAAAAACTGAAGCTTTCTTT. The chain uses TRBV30 and TRBJ1-1, with D perhaps matching TRBD1 (6 bases). Trimming took 8 bases from V and 5 from J, leaving 18 bases between them. CDR1 GTSNPN and CDR2 SVGIG come from the germline V gene (reference sequence). The CDR3 spans 13 residues.